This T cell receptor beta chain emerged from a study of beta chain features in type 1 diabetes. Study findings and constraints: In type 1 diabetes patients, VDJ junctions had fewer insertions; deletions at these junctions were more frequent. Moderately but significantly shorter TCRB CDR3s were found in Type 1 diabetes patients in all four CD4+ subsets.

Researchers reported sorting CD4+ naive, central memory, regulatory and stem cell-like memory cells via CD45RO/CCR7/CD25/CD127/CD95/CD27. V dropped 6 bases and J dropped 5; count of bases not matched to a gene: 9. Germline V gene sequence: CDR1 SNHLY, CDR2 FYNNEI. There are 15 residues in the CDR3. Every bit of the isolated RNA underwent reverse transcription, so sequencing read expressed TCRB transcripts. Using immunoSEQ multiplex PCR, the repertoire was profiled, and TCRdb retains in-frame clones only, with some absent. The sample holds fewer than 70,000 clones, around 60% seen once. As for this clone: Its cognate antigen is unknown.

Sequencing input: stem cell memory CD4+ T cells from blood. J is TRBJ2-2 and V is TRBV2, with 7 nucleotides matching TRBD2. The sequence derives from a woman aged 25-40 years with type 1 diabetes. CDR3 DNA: TGTGCCAGCAGCCCAGGACTAGTGGAGACCGGGGAGCTGTTTTTT. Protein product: CASSPGLVETGELFF.